The T cell receptor (beta chain) described here comes from a study of cytomegalovirus exposure and HLA in healthy donors. There are a few counts of this clone. Its antigen is not identified. Germline loops: CDR1 LGHNA, CDR2 YSLEER. This CDR3 spans 15 amino acids. Trimming shortened V by 0 bases and J by 1 base, and 6 bases separated the two germline ends. Overall study results and limits: Both high specificity and high sensitivity reportedly marked the classifier's diagnosis of cytomegalovirus status. According to an earlier analysis, most TCR beta V segments yielded productive rearrangements about 90% or about 30% of the time.

The PCR was carried out with 60 Vbeta primers and 13 Jbeta primers. The table came from immunoSEQ multiplex PCR; TCRdb's copy has only in-frame clones and leaves some out. There are more than 95,000 clones in the sample; around four fifths occur only once, and approximately 1.2% lies in the top ten. Sequencing was performed on PBMCs. This TCR was recovered from a man aged 30-40 years in good health and CMV-seronegative. The chain recombines TRBV4-3 with TRBJ1-4; D ambiguous. The CDR3 loop is CASSQDHQTNEKLFF. In DNA, the CDR3 is TGCGCCAGCAGCCAAGATCATCAAACTAATGAAAAACTGTTTTTT.